These 15 T cell receptor beta chains originate from one sample sequenced in a study of blood T cells in healthy people across ages. Primed by a sample-barcoded 5' primer and a J-beta primer mix, a second PCR proceeded for roughly 6 to 12 cycles. TCRdb ran MiXCR on the 5' RACE reads and lists one entry per CDR3 protein. The data contain approximately 690,000 distinct CDR3 sequences, 58% of them singletons. The sample taken for sequencing was blood. All receptors derive from a man aged 55 to 70 in good health.

V is TRBV10-3 and J is TRBJ2-1, with D possibly called TRBD1 or TRBD2 (6 bases each). V gave up 6 bases and J gave up 10 bases, with 19 bases separating them. CDR1 is ENHRY, CDR2 SYGVKD, per germline. The CDR3 extends over 14 amino acids. The CDR3 protein is CAIRGGEGAWEQFF. The CDR3, as DNA: TGTGCCATCAGGGGGGGCGAAGGGGCTTGGGAGCAGTTCTTC.

This clonotype was found a few times. This rearrangement joins TRBV2 to TRBJ2-1; D is unresolved. Germline V gene sequence: CDR1 SNHLY, CDR2 FYNNEI. This CDR3 is 14 amino acids long. V was trimmed by 4 bases and J by 1 base, leaving 8 bases between them. The CDR3 loop is CASSGRTSYNEQFF. The CDR3 DNA reads TGTGCCAGCAGTGGTCGAACGTCCTACAATGAGCAGTTCTTC.

In this sample, this clonotype turned up a few times. The V call is TRBV28, the J call TRBJ2-7; a weak D match, TRBD1 (6 bases). The CDR3 length is 14 residues. Looked up from germline, CDR1 is MDHEN and CDR2 is SYDVKM. V lost 6 bases, J lost 2 bases, and 14 bases lay in between. In DNA, the CDR3 is TGTGCCAGCAGCCCCGGGACACTGACCTACGAGCAGTACTTC. The encoded protein is CASSPGTLTYEQYF.

This clonotype was seen a handful of times. The chain recombines TRBV5-1 with TRBJ2-1; 11 bases line up with TRBD2. The CDR3 extends over 16 amino acids. Germline assignment: CDR1 SGHRS and CDR2 YFSETQ. V lost 5 bases and J lost 6; bases outside the gene matches: 10. The CDR3 reads CASRGSASGGLNEQFF. The DNA of the CDR3 is TGCGCCAGCAGGGGCTCAGCTAGCGGGGGGCTCAATGAGCAGTTCTTC.

The rearrangement links TRBV20-1 to TRBJ1-1, with D unclear. CDR1 is DFQATT and CDR2 is SNEGSKA in the germline V gene (reference sequence). The CDR3 runs 12 residues. V was trimmed by 3 bases and J by 1 base, leaving 6 bases between them. CDR3 in amino acids: CSASTANTEAFF. The CDR3 DNA reads TGCAGTGCTAGTACCGCGAACACTGAAGCTTTCTTT.

The genes are TRBV11-2 and TRBJ1-6, with TRBD1 identical over 8 bases. CDR1 is SGHAT, CDR2 FQNNGV, per germline. The trim removed 5 bases at V and 4 bases at J, leaving 13 bases unmatched. The CDR3 loop spans 18 amino acids. As DNA, the CDR3 is TGTGCCAGCAGCCAGAGACAGGGGCGCGGGGCTTATAATTCACCCCTCCACTTT. It encodes CASSQRQGRGAYNSPLHF. Variable domain in full (rest from reference TRBV11-2 and TRBJ1-6): EAGVAQSPRYKIIEKRQSVAFWCNPISGHATLYWYQQILGQGPKLLIQFQNNGVVDDSQLPKDRFSAERLKGVDSTLKIQPAKLEDSAVYLCASSQRQGRGAYNSPLHFGNGTRLTVT.

In its sample, this clonotype was seen a few times. At one of its ends the junction is not consistent with the germline gene, which may arise from a read error. The chain combines TRBV12-3 or TRBV12-4 with TRBJ2-3, with D uncertain. The CDR3 length is 13 residues. DNA for the CDR3: TGTGCCAGCAGTGTAGCCCACACAGATACGCAGTATTTT. Its protein product is CASSVAHTDTQYF.

The gene calls are TRBV20-1 and TRBJ2-7, with D maybe TRBD1 (5 bases). The CDR3 extends over 10 amino acids. Trimming removed 6 bases from V and 5 bases from J, with 8 bases in between. The germline gives CDR1 DFQATT, CDR2 SNEGSKA (reference sequence). The CDR3 coding sequence is TGCAGTGCATTGACAGACGAGCAGTACTTC. Its translation: CSALTDEQYF.

The genes are TRBV3-1 and TRBJ2-1; 13 bases line up with TRBD2. The CDR3 is made up of 16 amino acids. The V segment lost 0 bases and the J segment 13 bases; nucleotides outside the gene matches: 9. CDR1 and CDR2 from the germline V gene are LGHDT and YNNKEL (reference sequence). Here the CDR3 DNA reads TGTGCCAGCAGCCAAGACCCCGGGACTAGCGGGGTGACCCAGTTCTTC. Its translation: CASSQDPGTSGVTQFF.

V gene TRBV4-1 combines with J gene TRBJ2-4, with 7 positions matching TRBD2. The germline V gene has CDR1 MGHRA and CDR2 YSYEKL. This CDR3 has 16 amino acids. Trimming took 1 base from V and 0 from J; bases not matched to a gene: 3. The CDR3 DNA is TGCGCCAGCAGCCAAGGGGACTATCTAGCCAAAAACATTCAGTACTTC. This sequence encodes CASSQGDYLAKNIQYF.

V and J are TRBV12-3 or TRBV12-4 and TRBJ2-3; 8 bases fit TRBD2. With V trimmed by 2 bases and J by 2 bases, 6 bases remained unmatched. CDR3 length: 16 residues. CDR3 DNA sequence: TGTGCCAGCAGTTTATCAGCGGGGGCCATCACAGATACGCAGTATTTT. Amino acids: CASSLSAGAITDTQYF.

This sequence joins TRBV6-6 and TRBJ2-5; perhaps TRBD1 as D (6 bases). This CDR3 comprises 12 residues. V was clipped by 10 bases and J by 1 base, with 10 bases between them. CDR1 MNHNY and CDR2 SVGAGI come from the germline V gene (reference sequence). The chain's CDR3 is CATQGSQETQYF. The CDR3 DNA reads TGTGCCACCCAGGGGTCCCAAGAGACCCAGTACTTC.

This clonotype was observed a few times. V is TRBV12-3 or TRBV12-4 and J is TRBJ2-5, with D tentatively TRBD1 (5 bases). V was trimmed by 2 bases and J by 5 bases, leaving 12 bases between them. The CDR3 spans 14 residues. The chain's CDR3 is CASSLRQFGETQYF. CDR3 DNA sequence: TGTGCCAGCAGTTTACGACAGTTTGGGGAGACCCAGTACTTC.

The chain uses TRBV29-1 and TRBJ1-2; D not resolved. The germline V gene encodes CDR1 SQVTM and CDR2 ANQGSEA. V dropped 1 base and J dropped 7 bases, with 10 bases sitting between them. This CDR3 contains 12 residues. In DNA form, the CDR3 reads TGCAGCGTTGAAGGGGGTGGGTCTGGCTACACCTTC. The encoded protein is CSVEGGGSGYTF.

This clonotype was counted between two and nine times. The J gene is TRBJ2-1, the V gene TRBV29-1; TRBD1 is a possible D gene (6 bases). Germline V gene sequence: CDR1 SQVTM, CDR2 ANQGSEA. V shed 4 bases and J shed 6 bases, with 10 bases lying between them. The CDR3 has 12 amino acids. CDR3: CSVGVTGNEQFF. The CDR3 DNA reads as TGCAGCGTTGGGGTGACAGGCAATGAGCAGTTCTTC.